This T cell receptor (beta chain) was sequenced during a study of cytomegalovirus exposure and HLA in healthy donors. Regarding the study as a whole: Associated with cytomegalovirus, according to the listing, were around 170 TCR beta chains. While the bulk of TCR sequences proved rare, some public TCRs turned up in many donors. Published work reported that the classifier diagnosed cytomegalovirus status with high specificity and sensitivity. In the 130 or so validation repertoires, a later analysis found that first-cohort TCR clusters tended to co-occur.

Unmatched junction bases numbered 12, after V lost 5 bases and J lost 10 bases. The CDR3 is 15 residues long. Germline V lookup: CDR1 MNHEY, CDR2 SVGAGI. Generated by immunoSEQ multiplex PCR, the TCRdb table keeps only in-frame clones and is missing some. The sample lists some 170,000 clones, approximately 86% occurring once. This clone showed up just once. Its antigen is unidentified. This rearrangement joins TRBV6-5 to TRBJ2-4; 9 bases map to TRBD1. The sample comprised PBMCs. The TCR comes from a man between 18 and 29 years old in good health and CMV-seropositive. The CDR3 bases are TGTGCCAGCAGTAACCAGTGGGACAGGGTCTCTATTCAGTACTTC. Translation gives CASSNQWDRVSIQYF.